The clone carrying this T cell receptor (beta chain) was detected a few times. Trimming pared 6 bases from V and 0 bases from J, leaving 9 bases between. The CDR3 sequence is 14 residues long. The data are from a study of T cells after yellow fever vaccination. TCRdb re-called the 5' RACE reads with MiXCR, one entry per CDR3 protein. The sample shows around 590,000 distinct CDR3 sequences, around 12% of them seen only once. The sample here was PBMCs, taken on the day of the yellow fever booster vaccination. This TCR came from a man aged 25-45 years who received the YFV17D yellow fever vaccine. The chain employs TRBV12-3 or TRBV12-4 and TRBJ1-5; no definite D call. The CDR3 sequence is CASSQYYSNQPQHF. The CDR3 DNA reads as TGTGCCAGCAGCCAGTATTATAGCAATCAGCCCCAGCATTTT.